This TCR beta chain was captured by sequencing in a study of cytomegalovirus exposure and HLA in healthy donors. Study at large: In an earlier analysis, 90 million to 120 million unique TCR beta sequences were found from 200 million or so T cells. Points from the study as a whole: In vitro testing confirmed three CMV-associated chains as specific for CMV antigens. Presence/absence analyses supposed approximately even sequencing depth among donors. Highly shared sequence variants in one cluster were likely a sequencing artifact.

13 Jbeta primers and 60 Vbeta primers were used for the PCR. Data came from immunoSEQ multiplex PCR; TCRdb stores just in-frame clones and leaves some out. The sample totals 38,000 or so clones; its top ten clones hold 6.2%. Looked up from germline, CDR1 is MNHEY and CDR2 is SVGAGI. The CDR3 runs 13 residues. The V and J ends lost 7 bases and 4 bases respectively, with 13 bases between them. Notes on this clone: Its matching antigen is unknown.

The specimen was PBMCs. The chain uses TRBV6-5 and TRBJ1-1; tentatively, D is TRBD1 (6 bases). The source is a man aged 25-45 years in good health and CMV-seronegative. CDR3 amino acids: CASIPTGFTEAFF. CDR3 nucleotides: TGTGCCAGCATACCAACAGGGTTCACTGAAGCTTTCTTT.